The 17 T cell receptor beta chains reported below all come from one sample, sequenced in a study of blood T cell dynamics during melanoma immunotherapy. The time point was: pre-treatment baseline. Sequencing used immunoSEQ multiplex PCR; TCRdb keeps in-frame clones, though not all of them. This sample carries about 11,000 clones, less than 90% of them seen once, and the ten largest clones take approximately 20%. Material: blood, obtained from a patient treated with checkpoint blockade. These receptors originate from a human donor with melanoma.

The rearrangement links TRBV2 to TRBJ2-1; possibly TRBD1 for D (6 bases). The CDR3 runs to 13 residues. CDR1 and CDR2 from the germline V gene are SNHLY and FYNNEI. Trimming removed 7 bases from V and 1 base from J, with 8 bases in between. CDR3 nucleotide sequence: TGTGCCAGCAACAGGGTTTCCTACAATGAGCAGTTCTTC. Amino acids: CASNRVSYNEQFF.

The chain couples TRBV11-3 to TRBJ2-1; TRBD1 matches at 11 bases. V dropped 5 bases and J dropped 6; count of bases not matched to a gene: 3. Germline values: CDR1 SGHNT, CDR2 YENEEA. The CDR3 spans 14 residues. Written as DNA, the CDR3 is TGTGCCAGCAGCGGGGACAGGGGGGGCAATGAGCAGTTCTTC. Translation: CASSGDRGGNEQFF.

This chain joins TRBV7-9 and TRBJ1-4; a possible D gene is TRBD1 (5 bases). The CDR3 has 15 residues. V gave up 5 bases and J gave up 6 bases, with 16 bases separating them. Looked up from germline, CDR1 is SEHNR and CDR2 is FQNEAQ (reference sequence). CDR3 amino acids: CASSLSTGGDEKLFF. In DNA form, the CDR3 reads TGTGCCAGCAGCCTGAGTACCGGGGGTGATGAAAAACTGTTTTTT.

The chain recombines TRBV28 with TRBJ2-5; 13 nucleotides agree with TRBD2. The CDR3 extends over 16 amino acids. Germline V CDR1 and CDR2: MDHEN, SYDVKM. J gave up 3 bases and V 4 bases, and 5 bases lay outside the gene matches. The CDR3, as DNA: TGTGCCAGCAGTTCGTACGGACTAGCGGGGGAAGAGACCCAGTACTTC. This sequence encodes CASSSYGLAGEETQYF.

This chain uses TRBV7-2 with TRBJ1-2; the D is unclear. The V gene's germline CDR1 is SGHTA and CDR2 FQGNSA. With 2 bases removed from V and 8 bases from J, the gap between germline ends came to 12 bases. The CDR3 is 13 amino acids. CDR3 nucleotide sequence: TGTGCCAGCAGCTTAAGGAGCTTGGAGGGCTACACCTTC. It is translated as CASSLRSLEGYTF.

The chain uses TRBV6-1 and TRBJ1-4; D uncertain. This CDR3 spans 11 amino acids. The germline V and J ends were trimmed by 1 base and 10 bases, with 4 bases remaining between them. Germline V lookup: CDR1 MNHNS, CDR2 SASEGT. The CDR3 region has the DNA TGTGCCAGCAGTGAAGGGCGAAAACTGTTTTTT. This translates into CASSEGRKLFF.

The chain employs TRBV10-3 and TRBJ1-5, with 9 bases that match TRBD1. Per germline, CDR1 ENHRY and CDR2 SYGVKD. This CDR3 has 14 residues. J gave up 3 bases and V 6 bases, and 3 bases lay outside the gene matches. Here the CDR3 reads CAIRGDRDNQPQHF. In nucleotides, the CDR3 is TGTGCCATCAGAGGGGACAGGGACAATCAGCCCCAGCATTTT.

The chain uses TRBV9 and TRBJ2-5; D gene ambiguous. Trimming cost V 2 bases and J 4 bases, with 15 bases left between them. Germline CDR1 is SGDLS and CDR2 is YYNGEE. The CDR3 runs to 15 residues. For the CDR3, the DNA is TGTGCCAGCAGCGTTTCAACGGGTACCGCAGAGACCCAGTACTTC. This gives the protein CASSVSTGTAETQYF.

The chain links TRBV6-6 to TRBJ1-2, with a tentative D call TRBD1 (5 bases). Trimming took off 5 bases at V and 4 bases at J, with 11 bases between the two ends. The CDR3 covers 13 residues. The germline gives CDR1 MNHNY, CDR2 SVGAGI (reference sequence). This CDR3 is CASSGSRGYGYTF. The DNA for the CDR3 is TGTGCCAGCAGTGGATCAAGGGGCTATGGCTACACCTTC.

The chain uses TRBV18 and TRBJ1-4; no clear D. V lost 2 bases, J lost 0 bases, and 13 bases lay in between. This CDR3 has 17 residues. Germline V gives CDR1 KGHSH, CDR2 LQKENI. The CDR3 sequence is CASSPMAESSTNEKLFF. The CDR3 nucleotides read TGTGCCAGCTCACCAATGGCGGAGTCTTCAACTAATGAAAAACTGTTTTTT.

The chain employs TRBV7-9 and TRBJ1-1, with TRBD1 matching over 8 bases. The germline CDR1 and CDR2 sequences are SEHNR and FQNEAQ (reference sequence). The CDR3 runs to 15 residues. Trimming at V came to 6 bases and at J to 1 base, leaving 7 bases not matched to a gene. This chain's CDR3 is CASRSGGAGNTEAFF. In DNA, the CDR3 is TGTGCCAGCAGATCAGGGGGCGCCGGGAACACTGAAGCTTTCTTT.

This chain uses TRBV28 with TRBJ1-2, with 7 bases matching TRBD1. This CDR3 has 14 residues. V dropped 7 bases and J dropped 4; count of bases not matched to a gene: 9. CDR1 is MDHEN, CDR2 SYDVKM, per germline. The CDR3 DNA reads as TGTGCCAGCACGCCCCCACAGGGGACCTATGGCTACACCTTC. Translation gives CASTPPQGTYGYTF.

The J gene is TRBJ2-3, the V gene TRBV19; unclear D gene. Trimming took off 3 bases at V and 2 bases at J, with 3 bases between the two ends. Germline assignment: CDR1 LNHDA and CDR2 SQIVND (reference sequence). The CDR3 is made up of 12 amino acids. DNA for the CDR3: TGTGCCAGTAGTATTACCACAGATACGCAGTATTTT. This translates into CASSITTDTQYF.

The J gene is TRBJ1-2, the V gene TRBV28; D perhaps matches TRBD1 (6 bases). CDR3 size: 13 residues. V was trimmed by 7 bases and J by 3 bases, leaving 12 bases between them. The germline V gene has CDR1 MDHEN and CDR2 SYDVKM. The CDR3, as DNA: TGTGCCAGCATGACTCAGGGGTACTATGGCTACACCTTC. This translates into CASMTQGYYGYTF.

This clone turned up a few times. This chain uses TRBV14 with TRBJ2-1, with D perhaps TRBD2 (6 bases). Germline V gives CDR1 SGHDN, CDR2 FVKESK. The germline V and J ends were trimmed by 1 base and 11 bases, with 12 bases remaining between them. The CDR3 has 13 residues. CDR3: CASSQVGGGKQFF. In DNA, the CDR3 is TGTGCCAGCAGCCAAGTCGGGGGAGGCAAGCAGTTCTTC. The full variable domain, completed using reference TRBV14 and TRBJ2-1, is EAGVTQFPSHSVIEKGQTVTLRCDPISGHDNLYWYRRVMGKEIKFLLHFVKESKQDESGMPNNRFLAERTGGTYSTLKVQPAELEDSGVYFCASSQVGGGKQFFGPGTRLTVL.

This rearrangement joins TRBV2 to TRBJ1-2; D is ambiguous. Germline V lookup: CDR1 SNHLY, CDR2 FYNNEI. V lost 2 bases, J lost 0 bases, and 10 bases lay in between. This CDR3 is 15 amino acids long. The CDR3 DNA sequence: TGTGCCAGCAGTGAAATGGCATCCTCTAACTATGGCTACACCTTC. Translated, it gives CASSEMASSNYGYTF.

The chain employs TRBV7-2 and TRBJ1-2; TRBD1 matches 9 bases. Germline trimming cut 9 bases from V and 7 bases from J; bases unmatched to any gene: 6. Per the germline V gene, CDR1 is SGHTA and CDR2 is FQGNSA. The CDR3 spans 12 residues. CDR3 nucleotides: TGTGCCAGAGGGACAGGGACGACTGGCTACACCTTC. Translated, it gives CARGTGTTGYTF. The variable domain in full, completed from reference TRBV7-2 and TRBJ1-2, reads GAGVSQSPSNKVTEKGKDVELRCDPISGHTALYWYRQSLGQGLEFLIYFQGNSAPDKSGLPSDRFSAERTGGSVSTLTIQRTQQEDSAVYLCARGTGTTGYTFGSGTRLTVV.